The 28 T cell receptor beta chains reported below all come from one sample, sequenced in a study of tumor and adjacent non-tumor tissue in lung cancer. The library came from three nested PCR rounds adapted from ARM-PCR protocols. Each CDR3 protein is one row after TCRdb ran MiXCR on the multiplex PCR reads. In the table there are 75,000 to 100,000 distinct CDR3 sequences, roughly 66% of which are singletons. RNA was extracted from bulk tissue without any cell sorting. Sequenced sample: lung tumor tissue. The receptor set was obtained from a man in his fifties or sixties with non-small cell lung cancer.

The V gene is TRBV6-4, the J gene TRBJ2-2; tentatively, D is TRBD1 (5 bases). Germline V gene data show CDR1 as MRHNA and CDR2 as SNTAGT. CDR3 size: 13 residues. The V gene lost 2 bases and the J gene lost 6 bases, with 7 bases spanning the gap. CDR3 region: CASSDQGSGELFF. The CDR3 DNA reads as TGTGCCAGCAGTGACCAGGGTTCCGGGGAGCTGTTTTTT.

V usage is TRBV5-4 and J usage is TRBJ2-2; 8 bases agree with TRBD2. The CDR3 loop spans 17 amino acids. Germline-derived CDR1 and CDR2 are SGHNT and YYREEE (reference sequence). DNA of the CDR3: TGTACCAACAGCGCGATTAGGACTAGCCGGACGGGCGGGGAGCTGTTTTTT. Translated: CTNSAIRTSRTGGELFF.

The chain employs TRBV12-3 or TRBV12-4 and TRBJ1-3, with D possibly TRBD1 on 5 matching bases. Trimming took off 4 bases at V and 5 bases at J, with 21 bases between the two ends. CDR3 length: 17 amino acids. The CDR3 region is CASSSAGTPQKRNTIYF. The CDR3 coding sequence is TGTGCCAGCAGTTCAGCGGGGACTCCCCAAAAGAGAAACACCATATATTTT.

Of note for this clonotype: One end of the junction is discordant with germline, which a read error may explain. The chain links TRBV6-5 to TRBJ2-7; 8 bases are a match to TRBD1. This CDR3 comprises 15 residues. CDR1 is MNHEY, CDR2 SVGAGI, per germline. CDR3 DNA sequence: TGTGCCAGCAGTTACTCTGGGACAGGCAAACGGGAGCGGTACTTC. It is translated as CASSYSGTGKRERYF.

This clonotype was found once. Mismatch with germline at one junction end may stem from a read error. The chain carries TRBV29-1 and TRBJ2-5; D call uncertain. This CDR3 spans 13 amino acids. Germline V CDR1 and CDR2: SQVTM, ANQGSEA. CDR3 DNA: TGCGGCGTTGAAGAATTGGAGCAAGAGACCCAGCACTTC. Translating gives CGVEELEQETQHF.

Note on this clonotype: A junction end diverges from the germline sequence, so it may reflect a read error. This CDR3 reads CVSSTVFGEQYF. In DNA, the CDR3 is TGTGTCAGCAGCACCGTTTTCGGCGAGCAGTACTTC. V usage is TRBV12-3 or TRBV12-4 and J usage is TRBJ2-7; D gene uncertain. The CDR3 length is 12 residues.

Of note for this clonotype: A read error may account for a junction end that differs from germline. The gene calls are TRBV7-8 and TRBJ2-1, with TRBD2 matching over 8 bases. The length of the CDR3 is 16 residues. Germline CDR1 reads SGHVS; CDR2 reads FQNEAQ. CDR3: CASSLEAGGSYSEQFF. For the CDR3, the DNA is TGTGCTAGCAGCTTGGAGGCGGGGGGCTCCTACAGTGAGCAGTTCTTC.

Notes on this clonotype: One end of the junction fails to match germline, which may point to a read error. This chain joins TRBV4-1 and TRBJ2-1; possibly TRBD2 for D (7 bases). CDR3 length: 16 residues. The germline CDR1 and CDR2 sequences are MGHRA and YSYEKL. The CDR3 is CTSNQDWGGAYNGQFF. CDR3 in DNA: TGCACCAGCAACCAAGATTGGGGGGGCGCCTACAATGGGCAGTTCTTC.

The table lists this clonotype with a few counts. Given a much more abundant clone one base away, this may be a read error. This chain connects TRBV5-6 to TRBJ1-1; D is perhaps TRBD1 (5 bases). The ends were cut back, 3 bases at V and 3 bases at J, with 12 bases in the middle. CDR3 length: 14 amino acids. Germline V CDR1 and CDR2: SGHDT, YYEEEE. CDR3 residues: CASSWEGRDTEAFF. CDR3 bases: TGTGCCAGCAGCTGGGAGGGGCGGGACACTGAAGCTTTCTTT.

About this clonotype: Without the conserved terminal phenylalanine or tryptophan, this CDR3 likely stems from a read error. It is unclear where the CDR3 begins or ends on the DNA, so no DNA is shown, and the CDR3 is as TCRdb lists it. Here the CDR3 reads CASRLAGGSDTRYS. The chain couples TRBV6-2 or TRBV6-3 to TRBJ2-3; TRBD2 reflects the table's D call only, with no check against the DNA. The germline CDR1 and CDR2 sequences are MNHEY and SVGEGT. Ends included, the CDR3 has 14 residues.

The chain carries TRBV5-5 and TRBJ1-3; 8 positions agree with TRBD1. Trimming cost V 7 bases and J 4 bases; bases outside gene matches: 13. CDR1 and CDR2 (germline): SGHKS, YYEKEE (reference sequence). The CDR3 length is 16 residues. CDR3 in DNA: TGTGCCAGCGGCTCGGAGGCAGGGGGCGCCGGAAACACCATATATTTT. Translated, it gives CASGSEAGGAGNTIYF.

V gene TRBV5-6 combines with J gene TRBJ2-6, with D tentatively TRBD1 (6 bases). Germline V CDR1 and CDR2: SGHDT, YYEEEE. This CDR3 contains 18 residues. Trimming stripped 0 bases from V and 2 bases from J, with 15 bases between. Written as DNA, the CDR3 is TGTGCCAGCAGCTTGGATGGACAGTGTACCCCTGGGGCCAACGTCCTGACTTTC. Translation gives CASSLDGQCTPGANVLTF. The whole variable domain, remainder taken from reference TRBV5-6 and TRBJ2-6, is DAGVTQSPTHLIKTRGQQVTLRCSPKSGHDTVSWYQQALGQGPQFIFQYYEEEERQRGNFPDRFSGHQFPNYSSELNVNALLLGDSALYLCASSLDGQCTPGANVLTFGAGSRLTVL.

This clonotype was recorded many times. The rearrangement links TRBV10-3 to TRBJ1-5; no clear D gene. The CDR3 length is 13 residues. V was pared by 3 bases and J by 6 bases, with 9 bases between. Germline loops: CDR1 ENHRY, CDR2 SYGVKD. CDR3 in DNA: TGTGCCATCAGTGACTCACGGGGTCAGCCCCAGCATTTT. Its translation: CAISDSRGQPQHF.

Comment on this clonotype: The CDR3 carries no conserved terminal phenylalanine or tryptophan, so it likely arises from a read error. This chain joins TRBV12-3 or TRBV12-4 and TRBJ2-7; either TRBD1 or TRBD2 may supply D (6 bases each). The V and J ends lost 7 bases and 10 bases respectively, with 20 bases between them. The CDR3 runs 13 residues. The CDR3 protein is CASKAREAGEQYL. The DNA for the CDR3 is TGTGCCAGCAAAGCCAGGGAGGCAGGGGAACAGTACTTA.

The table lists this clonotype with a few counts. The rearrangement links TRBV29-1 to TRBJ2-1, with TRBD2 matching over 7 bases. The CDR3 has 14 residues. The trim removed 7 bases at V and 5 bases at J, leaving 11 bases unmatched. The germline gives CDR1 SQVTM, CDR2 ANQGSEA. This CDR3 is CSAVGRGTNNEQFF. Here the CDR3 DNA reads TGCAGCGCTGTGGGGAGGGGCACAAACAATGAGCAGTTCTTC.

This clonotype has only a few counts. One base away lies a much larger clone, so this may be a sequencing read error. This chain joins TRBV4-1 and TRBJ2-4, with 8 bases aligning to TRBD1. The CDR3 is 19 amino acids. From germline, CDR1 is MGHRA and CDR2 YSYEKL. The DNA for the CDR3 is TGCGCCAGCAGCCAAGACGGGGGACAGGTCCCTCTAGCCAGAAACATTCAGTACTTC. As protein: CASSQDGGQVPLARNIQYF.

This clonotype occurred once. Likely a read error: the CDR3 ends without its conserved phenylalanine or tryptophan. The chain combines TRBV20-1 with TRBJ2-5; D gene ambiguous. Germline V lookup: CDR1 DFQATT, CDR2 SNEGSKA (reference sequence). The CDR3 is 12 residues long. The CDR3 DNA follows: TGCAGTGCTAGAGCTAATTCGGAGACTCAGTACCTC. Translating it yields CSARANSETQYL.

Of note for this clonotype: This may arise from a read error, as a much more abundant clone is one base away. V usage is TRBV29-1 and J usage is TRBJ1-1; D possibly corresponds to TRBD1 (5 bases). This CDR3 contains 13 residues. Germline CDR1 SQVTM, CDR2 ANQGSEA. The CDR3 DNA reads TGCAGCTTTGAGCTCGGGGGAGGCACTGAAGCTTTCTTT. Residues: CSFELGGGTEAFF.

This clonotype was recorded a few times. The chain uses TRBV7-2 and TRBJ2-2; a possible D gene is TRBD2 (6 bases). The V gene lost 3 bases and the J gene lost 4 bases, with 12 bases spanning the gap. The CDR3 sequence is 15 residues long. In germline, CDR1 is SGHTA, CDR2 FQGNSA. The CDR3: CASSFRERATGELFF. The CDR3 DNA reads TGTGCCAGCAGCTTTAGGGAGCGGGCCACCGGGGAGCTGTTTTTT.

This clonotype appeared many times. The chain employs TRBV29-1 and TRBJ1-5; D may be TRBD1 (5 bases). The CDR3 consists of 13 residues. Trimming shortened V by 4 bases and J by 7 bases, and 14 bases separated the two germline ends. The germline gives CDR1 SQVTM, CDR2 ANQGSEA. CDR3 in DNA: TGCAGCGTTGGGCAGGGTGTGCAGCAGCCCCAGCATTTT. Its translation: CSVGQGVQQPQHF.

Concerning this clonotype: One end of the junction varies from germline; a read error may be responsible. The V and J genes are TRBV6-5 and TRBJ1-4; a possible D gene is TRBD1 (6 bases). Germline lookup yields CDR1 MNHEY and CDR2 SVGAGI. The CDR3 has 15 amino acids. The DNA for the CDR3 is TGTGTCAGCAGTTATTTCGGGACAACGGATGATAAACTGTTTTTT. It is translated as CVSSYFGTTDDKLFF.

This clonotype was detected only once. This likely comes from a read error, as the CDR3 has no conserved phenylalanine or tryptophan at its end. The chain recombines TRBV29-1 with TRBJ2-7; possibly TRBD2 for D (7 bases). Germline CDR1 reads SQVTM; CDR2 reads ANQGSEA. The CDR3 has 13 amino acids. The chain's CDR3 is CSVVRGAGYEQYC. Written as DNA, the CDR3 is TGCAGCGTTGTCCGGGGGGCCGGTTACGAACAGTACTGC.

This clonotype was counted once. The junction does not match germline at one end; this may be a read error. The chain uses TRBV10-3 and TRBJ2-7; D assignment may be TRBD1 or TRBD2 (5 bases each). The CDR3 contains 13 residues. The germline CDR1 and CDR2 sequences are ENHRY and SYGVKD. The CDR3 protein is CPMSRDGAYKQYF. CDR3 DNA: TGTCCCATGTCCCGGGACGGAGCCTACAAGCAGTACTTC.

Points on this clonotype: This is likely a read error, given that the CDR3 carries no conserved phenylalanine or tryptophan at its end. This CDR3 is CSVRAGQHSGNTIYH. DNA for the CDR3: TGCAGCGTTCGAGCGGGACAACACTCTGGAAACACCATATATCAT. This chain connects TRBV29-1 to TRBJ1-3, with a tentative D call TRBD1 (6 bases). Trimming pared 5 bases from V and 0 bases from J, leaving 14 bases between. Germline CDR1 SQVTM, CDR2 ANQGSEA. The length of the CDR3 is 15 residues.

This clonotype has a count of ten or more. This chain joins TRBV12-3 or TRBV12-4 and TRBJ2-2; no reliable D call. This CDR3 is built from 14 residues. With 2 bases removed from V and 0 bases from J, the gap between germline ends came to 4 bases. Here the CDR3 DNA reads TGTGCCAGCAGTTTAAGCGCGAACACCGGGGAGCTGTTTTTT. Its protein product is CASSLSANTGELFF.

In this sample, this clonotype turned up many times. This chain joins TRBV12-3 or TRBV12-4 and TRBJ2-7; D gene uncertain. V was clipped by 3 bases and J by 0 bases, with 12 bases between them. The CDR3 contains 15 residues. CDR3 in amino acids: CASSFAVISSYEQYF. In nucleotides, the CDR3 is TGTGCCAGCAGTTTCGCCGTTATCAGCTCCTACGAGCAGTACTTC.

The V and J genes are TRBV4-1 and TRBJ2-1; TRBD1 might be the D (7 bases). Germline V lookup: CDR1 MGHRA, CDR2 YSYEKL. The V gene lost 1 base and the J gene lost 7 bases, with 11 bases spanning the gap. The CDR3 covers 14 residues. The CDR3 nucleotides are TGCGCCAGCAGCCAAGGGACAGGAGGGAATGAGCAGTTCTTC. Its protein product is CASSQGTGGNEQFF.

Notes on this clonotype: The CDR3 does not close with the conserved phenylalanine or tryptophan, likely indicating a read error. The DNA is omitted, as the CDR3 cannot be located on it reliably, and the CDR3 follows TCRdb's listing. This rearrangement joins TRBV6-2 or TRBV6-3 to TRBJ1-2; the DNA was not compared with TRBD1, the D call given in the table. From its first to its last residue, the CDR3 has 16 amino acids. Germline lookup yields CDR1 MNHEY and CDR2 SVGEGT. The CDR3 loop reads CASSYSMGQGNYGYIL.